Listed below are T cell receptor beta chains from one sample, sequenced in a study of blood T cell repertoires in COVID-19. Produced via immunoSEQ multiplex PCR; TCRdb's table is partial and in-frame only. The table lists 65,000 to 85,000 clones, about 87% of them singletons, with approximately 2.5% in the top ten. Sequencing was performed on peripheral blood. These receptors originate from a human donor in a cohort sampled during active COVID-19. Both conserved end residues are part of each CDR3. A D gene is named only where the DNA matches it firmly. For some rows the clone size is stated as once, few or many, or as a class when expanded; others skip it.

clone size | J gene | V gene | D gene | CDR3 DNA | CDR3 protein
- | TRBJ2-7 | TRBV4-3 | - | TGCGCCAGCAGCCAAGAGGACTCGATACCCGAGCAGTACTTC | CASSQEDSIPEQYF
- | TRBJ1-1 | TRBV18 | - | TGTGCCAGCTCCCAGACCCACGGGGAAGCTTTCTTT | CASSQTHGEAFF
- | TRBJ1-1 | TRBV29-1 | TRBD1 | TGCAGCGGGATCCGACAGGGGAACACTGAAGCTTTCTTT | CSGIRQGNTEAFF
- | TRBJ2-5 | TRBV7-9 | TRBD2 | TGTGCCAGCAGCTTAGGCCTAGCGGGAGTTCAAGAGACCCAGTACTTC | CASSLGLAGVQETQYF
- | TRBJ2-5 | TRBV11-3 | TRBD2 | TGTGCCAGCAGCCTTAGTAGAATAGCGGGGGGGCTGTACCAAGAGACCCAGTACTTC | CASSLSRIAGGLYQETQYF
- | TRBJ2-5 | TRBV18 | - | TGTGCCAGCTCACCCGAGGTAAAGGGATACAGGGACCAAGAGACCCAGTACTTC | CASSPEVKGYRDQETQYF
- | TRBJ1-2 | TRBV4-2 | TRBD1 | TGTGCCAGCAGCCGGAACCCGGGACAGGGCACTTTCCTCTATGGCTACACCTTC | CASSRNPGQGTFLYGYTF
- | TRBJ1-5 | TRBV2 | TRBD1 | TGTGCCAGCAGGGGGACAGTAAGAAGCAATCAGCCCCAGCATTTT | CASRGTVRSNQPQHF
- | TRBJ2-7 | TRBV28 | - | TGTGCCAGCAGTTCTATGCTCCTTAGTCCCTACGAGCAGTACTTC | CASSSMLLSPYEQYF
- | TRBJ1-2 | TRBV4-1 | TRBD1 | TGCGCCAGCGCCGGGACAGCAAACTATGGCTACACCTTC | CASAGTANYGYTF
- | TRBJ2-3 | TRBV6-6 | - | TGTGCCAGCAGGGGGCTCCGGGGCACAGATACGCAGTATTTT | CASRGLRGTDTQYF
- | TRBJ1-1 | TRBV4-2 | - | TGTGCCAGCAGCCAAGACCTTCGCGATTTTGAAGCTTTCTTT | CASSQDLRDFEAFF
- | TRBJ1-1 | TRBV5-1 | TRBD1 | TGCGCCAGCAGCTCCAGGGGGTTTAACACTGAAGCTTTCTTT | CASSSRGFNTEAFF
- | TRBJ2-1 | TRBV28 | TRBD2 | TGTGCCAGCAGTTTACCGAAACCTACGGGGGGGAAACAGTTCTTC | CASSLPKPTGGKQFF
- | TRBJ2-2 | TRBV30 | TRBD2 | TGTGCCTGGCACCCGGGACTAGGATCCGGGGAGCTGTTTTTT | CAWHPGLGSGELFF
- | TRBJ2-1 | TRBV29-1 | TRBD2 | TGCAGCGTTGGGTTACTAGCGGGAGAATACAATGAGCAGTTCTTC | CSVGLLAGEYNEQFF
- | TRBJ2-6 | TRBV30 | - | TGTGCCTGGAGCAGAAGGGGGTCCTCTGGGGCCAACGTCCTGACTTTC | CAWSRRGSSGANVLTF
- | TRBJ2-3 | TRBV5-6 | TRBD2 | TGTGCCAGCAGCTTACCCGGGCCTAGCGGGAGTAAGACGCAGTATTTT | CASSLPGPSGSKTQYF
- | TRBJ1-3 | TRBV29-1 | - | TGTGGACAGTTCTCTGGAAACACCATATATTTT | CGQFSGNTIYF
- | TRBJ2-5 | TRBV5-1 | - | TGCGCCAGCAGGTTGACGGGACACCGAGAAGAGACCCAGTACTTC | CASRLTGHREETQYF
- | TRBJ2-1 | TRBV5-1 | TRBD2 | TGCGCCAGCAGCTTGGGTACGGGACTAGCGGGAGGCAATGAGCAGTTCTTC | CASSLGTGLAGGNEQFF
- | TRBJ2-1 | TRBV2 | - | TGTGCCAGCAGCCCGACAGGATCCCCCAAGGGTGAGCAGTTCTTC | CASSPTGSPKGEQFF
- | TRBJ1-1 | TRBV29-1 | - | TGCAGCGTTGGGCTGCAGGGAGGGCTTGATGAAGCTTTCTTT | CSVGLQGGLDEAFF
- | TRBJ1-1 | TRBV28 | - | TGTGCCAGCAGAGACAGGAAAAGCACTGAAGCTTTCTTT | CASRDRKSTEAFF
once | TRBJ2-3 | TRBV28 | - | TGTGCCAGCAGTTTGTATGGGCATAATACGCAGTATTTT | CASSLYGHNTQYF
- | TRBJ2-3 | TRBV19 | TRBD2 | TGTGCCAGCAGTAAGGGGACTAGCGTCACAGATACGCAGTATTTT | CASSKGTSVTDTQYF
- | TRBJ2-7 | TRBV4-2 | TRBD2 | TGTGCCAGCAGCCAAGATGTAGCGGGAGCCTACGAGCAGTACTTC | CASSQDVAGAYEQYF
- | TRBJ1-5 | TRBV6-1 | - | TGTGCCAGCAGTGAAGGGACAGCCCGCAATCAGCCCCAGCATTTT | CASSEGTARNQPQHF
- | TRBJ1-2 | TRBV6-5 | TRBD1 | TGTGCCAGCAGTCGTACCCGACAGGGGATCTATGGCTACACCTTC | CASSRTRQGIYGYTF